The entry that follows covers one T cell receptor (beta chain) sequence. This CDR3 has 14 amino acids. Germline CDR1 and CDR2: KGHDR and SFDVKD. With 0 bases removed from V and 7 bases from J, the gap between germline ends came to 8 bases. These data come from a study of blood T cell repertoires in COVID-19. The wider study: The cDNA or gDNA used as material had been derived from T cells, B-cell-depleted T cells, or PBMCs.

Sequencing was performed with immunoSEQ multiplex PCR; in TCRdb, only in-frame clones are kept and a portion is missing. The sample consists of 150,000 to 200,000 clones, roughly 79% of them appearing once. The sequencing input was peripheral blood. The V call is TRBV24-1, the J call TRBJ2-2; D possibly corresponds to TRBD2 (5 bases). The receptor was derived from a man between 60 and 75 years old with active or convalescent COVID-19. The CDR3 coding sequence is TGTGCCACCAGTGATTTGTTGGGAGACGGGGAGCTGTTTTTT. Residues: CATSDLLGDGELFF.